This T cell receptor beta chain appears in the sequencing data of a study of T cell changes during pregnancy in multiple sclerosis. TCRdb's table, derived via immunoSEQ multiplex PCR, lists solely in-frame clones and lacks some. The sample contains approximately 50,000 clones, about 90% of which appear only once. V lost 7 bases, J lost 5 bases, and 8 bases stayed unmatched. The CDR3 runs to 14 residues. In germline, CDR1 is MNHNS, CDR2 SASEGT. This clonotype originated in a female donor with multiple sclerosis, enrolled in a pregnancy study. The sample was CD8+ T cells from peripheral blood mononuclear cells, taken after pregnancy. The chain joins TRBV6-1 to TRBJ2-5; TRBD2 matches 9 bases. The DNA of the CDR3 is TGTGCCAGCACCGGGAGCGGGGGGCGGGAGACCCAGTACTTC. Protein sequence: CASTGSGGRETQYF.